This T cell receptor beta chain originates from a study of cytomegalovirus exposure and HLA in healthy donors. Study-wide results and caveats: Looking again later, the authors saw that most CMV-associated TCR beta chains seemed HLA-restricted. A reported reduction in N-insertions relative to the approximately 690-donor mean was seen in an Asian-associated ancestry cluster in a later analysis. A likely sequencing artifact accounted for one observed cluster of highly shared sequence variants. High sensitivity and specificity were reportedly achieved when the classifier diagnosed cytomegalovirus status.

To note about this clone: As yet, its antigen is unknown.

Researchers ran the PCR with 60 Vbeta and 13 Jbeta primers. Libraries were prepared by immunoSEQ multiplex PCR; TCRdb keeps only in-frame clonotypes and omits some of them. The top ten clones hold over 12% of a sample with about 190,000 clones, about 84% of them seen once. The length of the CDR3 is 16 residues. Germline V gives CDR1 MDHEN, CDR2 SYDVKM. V lost 6 bases and J lost 0, with 15 bases in between. V is TRBV28 and J is TRBJ2-1; D uncertain. The sequence came from a woman aged 25 to 45 in good health and CMV-seropositive. Sequenced material: PBMCs. Written as DNA, the CDR3 is TGTGCCAGCAGCCCGCAGGTTGCCGGCTCCTACAATGAGCAGTTCTTC. Protein sequence: CASSPQVAGSYNEQFF.